Sequencing of this T cell receptor beta chain was carried out in a study of human T cells and chemical hapten exposure. A few counts support this clonotype. Germline CDR1 is SQVTM and CDR2 is ANQGSEA. V gave up 7 bases and J gave up 0 bases, with 7 bases separating them. CDR3 size: 12 residues. MiXCR, run by TCRdb on the RACE reads, gives a single entry per CDR3 protein. This sample yields about 140,000 distinct CDR3 sequences, of which 12% are seen a single time; more than 1.1% belongs to the top ten. Time point here: patch test 2, 6 weeks after DPC sensitization. Treatment denoted: therapeutic diphenylcyclopropenone sensitization with weekly scalp DPC. Donation of samples came from alopecia patients who were 18 to 70 years old and suitable for DPC.

J is TRBJ1-3 and V is TRBV29-1; no definite D call. The sequence was collected from a woman in her forties or fifties with alopecia areata. Some clones in this sample may be carry-over from other donors' samples. This material consisted of whole blood, taken in connection with sensitization to the hapten diphenylcyclopropenone (DPC). DNA of the CDR3: TGCAGCGCGGGAAACTCTGGAAACACCATATATTTT. Translating gives CSAGNSGNTIYF.